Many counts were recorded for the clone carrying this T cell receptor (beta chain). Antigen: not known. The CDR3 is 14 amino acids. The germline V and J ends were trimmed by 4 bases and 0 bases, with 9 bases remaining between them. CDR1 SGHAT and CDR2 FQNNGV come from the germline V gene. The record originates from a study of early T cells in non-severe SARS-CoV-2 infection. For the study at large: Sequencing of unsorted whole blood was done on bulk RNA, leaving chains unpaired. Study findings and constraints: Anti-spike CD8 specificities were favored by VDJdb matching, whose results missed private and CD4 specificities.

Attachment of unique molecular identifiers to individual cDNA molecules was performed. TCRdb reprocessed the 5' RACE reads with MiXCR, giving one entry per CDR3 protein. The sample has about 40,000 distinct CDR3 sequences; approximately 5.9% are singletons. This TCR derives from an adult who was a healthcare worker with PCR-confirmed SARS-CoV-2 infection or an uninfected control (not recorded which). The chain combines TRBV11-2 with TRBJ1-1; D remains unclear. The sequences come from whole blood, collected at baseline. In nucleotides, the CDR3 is TGTGCCAGCAGCTCATACGGGGTGAACACTGAAGCTTTCTTT. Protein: CASSSYGVNTEAFF.